This TCR beta chain was sequenced during a study of T cells in localized non-small cell lung cancer (dated by TCRdb to 2020 to 2021). In terms of the full investigation: The study examined T cell repertoires in a few hundred patients with early-stage NSCLC and compared tumors with uninvolved tumor-adjacent lungs. All 240 or so NSCLC patients in the cohort were treatment-naive and had localized lung tumors that were resected. NSCLC patients had a mean age of approximately 72 years, and 120 to 150 were male and 85 to 110 female. The paper's findings and limits, for the study overall: Because the study design was exploratory, TCR variables were selected using unadjusted p-values without false-discovery rate correction. Because multi-region tumor sequencing was not done, intratumor heterogeneity could not be ruled out. A median of 57 of the top 100 tumor clones were detected in paired uninvolved adjacent lung, and around 30 of these tumor clones were also found among the top 100 clones of the paired uninvolved adjacent lung. Higher blood T cell density associated with longer overall survival, while higher adjacent-lung clonality associated with shorter survival. Uninvolved tumor-adjacent lung showed the highest T cell clonality, higher than tumor, which suggests more focused antigenic responses in the uninvolved tumor-adjacent lung.

At diagnosis, tumor, uninvolved tumor-adjacent lung and peripheral blood were collected and then preserved as a mix of FFPE and fresh-frozen material. For TCR repertoire profiling, blood samples were analyzed as peripheral blood mononuclear cells. TCR beta CDR3 regions were sequenced from DNA using the immunoSEQ Assay. The published analysis was carried out like this. To compute T cell density, TCR beta template counts were normalized to usable DNA, which was estimated by amplifying housekeeping genes. Richness was estimated with the preseqR package, extrapolating to 400,000 templates for PBMC samples and 120,000 templates for tissue samples. Clonality was taken to be one minus Pielou's evenness. Differential abundance testing on productive amino-acid clonotypes, with a minimum total count of 5 and an alpha of 0.1, was used to identify tissue-enriched TCRs. The Jaccard Index and the Morisita Overlap Index were used to quantify repertoire overlap between compartments. GLIPH clustered TCR beta CDR3s with public tetramer-defined viral CDR3s; viral motifs required at least three viral sequences plus V-gene enrichment. This immuneACCESS table, as held by TCRdb, lists in-frame sequences with V and J called but not all clones. Of the missing ones, under half trace to an unresolved V gene in checked studies; the others have no known cause. For V, J and clone size, that table is used; D and trimming come from the DNA. The sample yields some 34,000 clones; about four fifths were counted once. The top ten hold approximately 16% of the sample.

V is cut back by 4 bases and J by 10 bases, with 14 bases in the junction unmatched. The CDR3 starts with the cysteine, ends with the phenylalanine, and has 16 residues. Here the CDR3 DNA is all that survives: 48 bases in frame from base 1. CDR1 and CDR2, per the germline V gene, are SGHTA and FQGNSA. Concerning this clone: It lacks a known antigen. No base quality values were provided; no much bigger clone lies one nucleotide off.

The receptor chain draws on TRBV7-2 and TRBJ2-1; 9 nucleotides in the junction match TRBD2. Material: peripheral blood, obtained before any cancer treatment. This sequence originates from a male donor older than 55 with stage III squamous cell lung carcinoma. This receptor has the CDR3 CASSYSGGPLPHEQFF. The DNA sequence follows: TGTGCCAGCAGCTATAGCGGGGGCCCCCTGCCTCACGAGCAGTTCTTC.